The rows below give T cell receptor beta chains drawn from one sample of a study of regulatory T cells in long-lasting Graves disease. One entry per CDR3 protein results from TCRdb running MiXCR on the multiplex PCR reads. The sample includes about 470,000 distinct CDR3 sequences, more than 12% of them seen just once. These same records also appear under a second study, on T cells in Graves' hyperthyroidism and ophthalmopathy.

The sequences come from peripheral blood mononuclear cells (PBMCs), collected at new diagnosis, from a patient treated with antithyroid drugs. Receptors were obtained from a woman in her 30s with Graves disease. The CDR3 runs from the conserved cysteine through the conserved F or W. D genes are given only for firm matches. Expanded clones are given a class, and other clones once, few, many or no size at all.

cdr3_nt: TGTGCCAGCAGTACGGCGAATCGGTACAATGAGCAGTTCTTC
cdr3_aa: CASSTANRYNEQFF
clone_size: many
d_call: .
j_call: TRBJ2-1
v_call: TRBV27

cdr3_nt: TGCGCCAGCAGCCAAGAGGGGACACCTCCCTCTGGGGCCAACGTCCTGACTTTC
cdr3_aa: CASSQEGTPPSGANVLTF
clone_size: few
d_call: .
j_call: TRBJ2-6
v_call: TRBV4-1

cdr3_nt: TGCAGCGTTGAAGGAGGTCCTAGCGGGTCCTACGAGCAGTACTTC
cdr3_aa: CSVEGGPSGSYEQYF
clone_size: few
d_call: TRBD2
j_call: TRBJ2-7
v_call: TRBV29-1

cdr3_nt: TGCAGTGCTAGTTGGGGGGGCAATCAGCCCCAGCATTTT
cdr3_aa: CSASWGGNQPQHF
clone_size: many
d_call: .
j_call: TRBJ1-5
v_call: TRBV20-1

cdr3_nt: TGTGCCAGCAGTTCCAGGGGGACGGGGAACACTGAAGCTTTCTTT
cdr3_aa: CASSSRGTGNTEAFF
clone_size: many
d_call: TRBD1
j_call: TRBJ1-1
v_call: TRBV27

cdr3_nt: TGTGCCAGCAGCGGACAGGTGGATACGCAGTATTTT
cdr3_aa: CASSGQVDTQYF
clone_size: many
d_call: .
j_call: TRBJ2-3
v_call: TRBV9

cdr3_nt: TGTGCCAGCAGCCAAGGTTTCCAGGGGAGGGGCGAGCAGTACTTC
cdr3_aa: CASSQGFQGRGEQYF
clone_size: many
d_call: .
j_call: TRBJ2-7
v_call: TRBV3-1

cdr3_nt: TGTGCCAGCAGTTTAACCGGGGGAGGAGATGAGCAGTTCTTC
cdr3_aa: CASSLTGGGDEQFF
clone_size: many
d_call: .
j_call: TRBJ2-1
v_call: TRBV28

cdr3_nt: TGTGCCAGCAGAGCGGACAGGGGGCCCTACGAGCAGTACTTC
cdr3_aa: CASRADRGPYEQYF
clone_size: many
d_call: TRBD1
j_call: TRBJ2-7
v_call: TRBV28

cdr3_nt: TGCAGCGTCCGCCAGGCGGGGAATGAGCAGTTCTTC
cdr3_aa: CSVRQAGNEQFF
clone_size: many
d_call: .
j_call: TRBJ2-1
v_call: TRBV29-1

cdr3_nt: TGTGCCAGCTCACCCGAGACAGGGGGCCCCCGCGGGTACGAGCAGTACTTC
cdr3_aa: CASSPETGGPRGYEQYF
clone_size: .
d_call: TRBD1
j_call: TRBJ2-7
v_call: TRBV18

cdr3_nt: TGTGCCAGCAGTAAACCCATGGGGGCCTACGAGCAGTACTTC
cdr3_aa: CASSKPMGAYEQYF
clone_size: many
d_call: .
j_call: TRBJ2-7
v_call: TRBV28

cdr3_nt: TGCAGTGCCCTCCGCCGCTACGAGCAGTACTTC
cdr3_aa: CSALRRYEQYF
clone_size: .
d_call: .
j_call: TRBJ2-7
v_call: TRBV20-1

cdr3_nt: TGTGCCAGCAGCCCCCGGACTCTGAACGAGCAGTACTTC
cdr3_aa: CASSPRTLNEQYF
clone_size: many
d_call: .
j_call: TRBJ2-7
v_call: TRBV6-1

cdr3_nt: TGTGCCAGCAACAGGGACCATACCTACAATGAGCAGTTCTTC
cdr3_aa: CASNRDHTYNEQFF
clone_size: .
d_call: .
j_call: TRBJ2-1
v_call: TRBV27

cdr3_nt: TGCGCCAGCAGCCTCCGGACAGCTTTTGGGGATTGGAACACTGAAGCTTTCTTT
cdr3_aa: CASSLRTAFGDWNTEAFF
clone_size: many
d_call: .
j_call: TRBJ1-1
v_call: TRBV5-1

cdr3_nt: TGTGCCAGCAGCTTGGTGAGGACAAGCTACGAGCAGTACTTC
cdr3_aa: CASSLVRTSYEQYF
clone_size: many
d_call: .
j_call: TRBJ2-7
v_call: TRBV5-6

cdr3_nt: TGCAGTGCGCCTCAGGGGGCGCGGTACACTGAAGCTTTCTTT
cdr3_aa: CSAPQGARYTEAFF
clone_size: many
d_call: TRBD1
j_call: TRBJ1-1
v_call: TRBV20-1

cdr3_nt: TGTGCCACCCTTACTTGGGCAGGGTCCTACGAAAAACTGTTTTTT
cdr3_aa: CATLTWAGSYEKLFF
clone_size: .
d_call: .
j_call: TRBJ1-4
v_call: TRBV28

cdr3_nt: TGTGCCAGCAGCAGGGACCAGAACACTGAAGCTTTCTTT
cdr3_aa: CASSRDQNTEAFF
clone_size: .
d_call: .
j_call: TRBJ1-1
v_call: TRBV7-3

cdr3_nt: TGTGCCAGCAGTTCGACGGGACTAGCCCCGAACACCGGGGAGCTGTTTTTT
cdr3_aa: CASSSTGLAPNTGELFF
clone_size: .
d_call: TRBD2
j_call: TRBJ2-2
v_call: TRBV12-3/TRBV12-4

cdr3_nt: TGTGCCAGCAGCGTGGTTGCGAAGGTAACAGATACGCAGTATTTT
cdr3_aa: CASSVVAKVTDTQYF
clone_size: .
d_call: .
j_call: TRBJ2-3
v_call: TRBV9

cdr3_nt: TGTGCCAGCAGTGACAGGGCAATCTATGGCTACACCTTC
cdr3_aa: CASSDRAIYGYTF
clone_size: .
d_call: TRBD1
j_call: TRBJ1-2
v_call: TRBV28

cdr3_nt: TGTGCCAGCAGACGATATGGCCCGATAGCGGGAGGGAAGTACAATGAGCAGTTCTTC
cdr3_aa: CASRRYGPIAGGKYNEQFF
clone_size: .
d_call: TRBD2
j_call: TRBJ2-1
v_call: TRBV7-2

cdr3_nt: TGTGCCAGCAGCCCCCGAGGGGGCGGGGACACTGAAGCTTTCTTT
cdr3_aa: CASSPRGGGDTEAFF
clone_size: many
d_call: TRBD1
j_call: TRBJ1-1
v_call: TRBV3-1

cdr3_nt: TGTGCCTGGTCCCGGGACAGGACCCCGGGGGGTAATTCACCCCTCCACTTT
cdr3_aa: CAWSRDRTPGGNSPLHF
clone_size: .
d_call: TRBD1
j_call: TRBJ1-6
v_call: TRBV30

cdr3_nt: TGTGCCAGCAGGTCCGGGACAGGGGCGGGTGAGCAGTACTTC
cdr3_aa: CASRSGTGAGEQYF
clone_size: .
d_call: TRBD1
j_call: TRBJ2-7
v_call: TRBV6-2/TRBV6-3

cdr3_nt: TGTGCCAGCAGGATGACAGTTGCAACTAATGAAAAACTGTTTTTT
cdr3_aa: CASRMTVATNEKLFF
clone_size: many
d_call: .
j_call: TRBJ1-4
v_call: TRBV28

cdr3_nt: TGCGCCAGCAGCTCAGTACAACCGGGACTAGCGGGAGGCCAGCAGTTCTTC
cdr3_aa: CASSSVQPGLAGGQQFF
clone_size: .
d_call: TRBD2
j_call: TRBJ2-1
v_call: TRBV5-1

cdr3_nt: TGTGCCAGCAGCTCTACCCTTGGGGCGGGAGATTCGCTGACAGATACGCAGTATTTT
cdr3_aa: CASSSTLGAGDSLTDTQYF
clone_size: few
d_call: TRBD2
j_call: TRBJ2-3
v_call: TRBV7-9

cdr3_nt: TGTGCCAGCAGCGTAGACAGGGGGCTCTCACCCCTCCACTTT
cdr3_aa: CASSVDRGLSPLHF
clone_size: .
d_call: TRBD1
j_call: TRBJ1-6
v_call: TRBV7-9

cdr3_nt: TGTGCTACGAGACTTTTCAATGAGCAGTTCTTC
cdr3_aa: CATRLFNEQFF
clone_size: .
d_call: .
j_call: TRBJ2-1
v_call: TRBV12-5

cdr3_nt: TGTGCCAGCAGCGTAGTTATGGGAAATGAGCAGCTCTTC
cdr3_aa: CASSVVMGNEQLF
clone_size: once
d_call: .
j_call: TRBJ2-4
v_call: TRBV9

cdr3_nt: TGTGCCATCAGTGACCGGGCGGTGGACAATGAGCAGTACTTC
cdr3_aa: CAISDRAVDNEQYF
clone_size: .
d_call: .
j_call: TRBJ2-7
v_call: TRBV10-3

cdr3_nt: TGTGCCAGCAGCTTAAGGGTTACGGAATGGACAGATACGCAGTATTTT
cdr3_aa: CASSLRVTEWTDTQYF
clone_size: few
d_call: .
j_call: TRBJ2-3
v_call: TRBV7-9

cdr3_nt: TGTGCCAGCTCACCACGGGACAAATACTACGAGCAGTACTTC
cdr3_aa: CASSPRDKYYEQYF
clone_size: .
d_call: .
j_call: TRBJ2-7
v_call: TRBV18

cdr3_nt: TGTGCCAGCAGCTCACGACTAGCGGGAGCGCAGTTTGAGCAGTTCTTC
cdr3_aa: CASSSRLAGAQFEQFF
clone_size: few
d_call: TRBD2
j_call: TRBJ2-1
v_call: TRBV9

cdr3_nt: TGTGCCAGCCTAGCGGGAGGGGCGTACAATGAGCAGTTCTTC
cdr3_aa: CASLAGGAYNEQFF
clone_size: once
d_call: TRBD2
j_call: TRBJ2-1
v_call: TRBV2

cdr3_nt: TGTGCCAGCAGCTCTAACTTAGGGACAGGCAACACTGAAGCTTTCTTT
cdr3_aa: CASSSNLGTGNTEAFF
clone_size: .
d_call: TRBD1
j_call: TRBJ1-1
v_call: TRBV9

cdr3_nt: TGTGCCAGCAGCTCAGGGGTTCCCAGCTCCTACAATGAGCAGTTCTTC
cdr3_aa: CASSSGVPSSYNEQFF
clone_size: many
d_call: .
j_call: TRBJ2-1
v_call: TRBV11-1

cdr3_nt: TGCAGCGTTGAGCATTGGAAGGGCAGGTTGAATGAGCAGTTCTTC
cdr3_aa: CSVEHWKGRLNEQFF
clone_size: many
d_call: .
j_call: TRBJ2-1
v_call: TRBV29-1

cdr3_nt: TGTGCCAGCAGTTATAATCCGGGCAGTGGGTCCTACGAGCAGTACTTC
cdr3_aa: CASSYNPGSGSYEQYF
clone_size: .
d_call: .
j_call: TRBJ2-7
v_call: TRBV27

cdr3_nt: TGTGCCAGCTCAACAGGACCCCTAGATAATTCACCCCTCCACTTT
cdr3_aa: CASSTGPLDNSPLHF
clone_size: many
d_call: .
j_call: TRBJ1-6
v_call: TRBV28

cdr3_nt: TGCGCCAGCAGCTGGCGGGGGCAGGGCGTAACCTACGAGCAGTACTTC
cdr3_aa: CASSWRGQGVTYEQYF
clone_size: many
d_call: .
j_call: TRBJ2-7
v_call: TRBV5-1

cdr3_nt: TGTGCCAGCAGTTCACGGCCAGCGTTGTTTTATGGGCAGTACTTC
cdr3_aa: CASSSRPALFYGQYF
clone_size: many
d_call: .
j_call: TRBJ2-7
v_call: TRBV6-5